The rows below give T cell receptor beta chains drawn from one sample of a study of identifying expanded T cells in peripheral blood. Clones were read by immunoSEQ multiplex PCR, and TCRdb kept only the in-frame ones, dropping some. The table has around 100,000 clones, 75% to 90% seen once. The sequencing input was blood. These receptors all stem from a person aged 18 to 70 in good health. CDR3s include the opening cysteine and the closing phenylalanine or tryptophan. Each record gives: J gene, V gene, CDR3 length, clone size, D gene, CDR3 protein, CDR3 DNA. D genes are given only for firm matches. Clone size is shown for a subset of rows, as once, few, many or a class of expanded clone.

j_call: TRBJ1-4; v_call: TRBV6-1; cdr3_length: 14; clone_size: .; d_call: .; cdr3_aa: CASTAGLANEKLFF; cdr3_nt: TGTGCCAGCACTGCAGGGTTGGCTAATGAAAAACTGTTTTTT
j_call: TRBJ2-7; v_call: TRBV4-3; cdr3_length: 14; clone_size: .; d_call: .; cdr3_aa: CASSQDIGTHEQYF; cdr3_nt: TGCGCCAGCAGCCAAGATATAGGGACGCACGAGCAGTACTTC
j_call: TRBJ2-3; v_call: TRBV19; cdr3_length: 16; clone_size: .; d_call: TRBD2; cdr3_aa: CASSAGLRGGKDTQYF; cdr3_nt: TGTGCCAGTAGCGCCGGACTTCGGGGGGGGAAAGATACGCAGTATTTT
j_call: TRBJ2-3; v_call: TRBV4-3; cdr3_length: 13; clone_size: .; d_call: TRBD2; cdr3_aa: CASRGGGRDTQYF; cdr3_nt: TGCGCCAGCCGCGGGGGGGGACGGGATACGCAGTATTTT
j_call: TRBJ2-3; v_call: TRBV28; cdr3_length: 14; clone_size: .; d_call: .; cdr3_aa: CASRQGGRTGTQYF; cdr3_nt: TGTGCCAGCAGGCAAGGAGGACGTACCGGTACGCAGTATTTT
j_call: TRBJ1-1; v_call: TRBV2; cdr3_length: 14; clone_size: .; d_call: TRBD1; cdr3_aa: CAGSPGQGITEAFF; cdr3_nt: TGTGCCGGCAGTCCGGGACAGGGGATCACTGAAGCTTTCTTT
j_call: TRBJ2-1; v_call: TRBV7-2; cdr3_length: 15; clone_size: .; d_call: TRBD2; cdr3_aa: CASSLTSGGALGQFF; cdr3_nt: TGTGCCAGCAGCCTGACTAGCGGGGGGGCCTTAGGGCAGTTCTTC
j_call: TRBJ1-1; v_call: TRBV25-1; cdr3_length: 14; clone_size: once; d_call: .; cdr3_aa: CASSEEDFRERAFF; cdr3_nt: TGTGCCAGCAGTGAAGAGGACTTCAGGGAGAGAGCTTTCTTT
j_call: TRBJ2-7; v_call: TRBV7-8; cdr3_length: 16; clone_size: .; d_call: TRBD2; cdr3_aa: CASSPGSGVIAYEQYF; cdr3_nt: TGTGCCAGCAGCCCAGGTAGCGGGGTTATAGCCTACGAGCAGTACTTC
j_call: TRBJ2-2; v_call: TRBV13; cdr3_length: 16; clone_size: .; d_call: .; cdr3_aa: CASSFNRGRGTGELFF; cdr3_nt: TGTGCCAGCAGCTTTAATAGGGGCCGTGGGACCGGGGAGCTGTTTTTT
j_call: TRBJ1-6; v_call: TRBV27; cdr3_length: 14; clone_size: .; d_call: .; cdr3_aa: CASSLDREWTPLHF; cdr3_nt: TGTGCCAGCAGTTTAGACCGCGAATGGACCCCCCTCCACTTT
j_call: TRBJ2-1; v_call: TRBV27; cdr3_length: 14; clone_size: .; d_call: .; cdr3_aa: CASSTGTPYNEQFF; cdr3_nt: TGTGCCAGCAGCACCGGGACCCCCTACAATGAGCAGTTCTTC
j_call: TRBJ2-7; v_call: TRBV15; cdr3_length: 16; clone_size: .; d_call: TRBD1; cdr3_aa: CATSRDGDRGTSEQYF; cdr3_nt: TGTGCCACCAGCAGAGATGGAGACAGGGGGACGTCCGAGCAGTACTTC
j_call: TRBJ2-7; v_call: TRBV6-5; cdr3_length: 14; clone_size: .; d_call: TRBD1; cdr3_aa: CASSYRTGLGEQYF; cdr3_nt: TGTGCCAGCAGTTACCGGACAGGGTTGGGAGAGCAGTACTTC
j_call: TRBJ1-2; v_call: TRBV27; cdr3_length: 16; clone_size: .; d_call: .; cdr3_aa: CASSPWGASGNYGYTF; cdr3_nt: TGTGCCAGCAGCCCATGGGGGGCGTCGGGAAACTATGGCTACACCTTC
j_call: TRBJ1-1; v_call: TRBV6-1; cdr3_length: 15; clone_size: once; d_call: .; cdr3_aa: CASSDSGAGNTEAFF; cdr3_nt: TGTGCCAGCAGTGATTCGGGGGCTGGGAACACTGAAGCTTTCTTT
j_call: TRBJ2-3; v_call: TRBV5-6; cdr3_length: 15; clone_size: .; d_call: .; cdr3_aa: CASSSRLVAVDTQYF; cdr3_nt: TGTGCCAGCAGCTCCCGATTAGTCGCGGTTGATACGCAGTATTTT
j_call: TRBJ1-1; v_call: TRBV19; cdr3_length: 14; clone_size: .; d_call: .; cdr3_aa: CASSPWGLNTEAFF; cdr3_nt: TGTGCCAGTAGTCCGTGGGGACTTAACACTGAAGCTTTCTTT
j_call: TRBJ1-2; v_call: TRBV15; cdr3_length: 14; clone_size: once; d_call: TRBD1; cdr3_aa: CATSRYRGNYGYTF; cdr3_nt: TGTGCCACCAGCAGATACAGGGGTAACTATGGCTACACCTTC
j_call: TRBJ2-1; v_call: TRBV5-8; cdr3_length: 17; clone_size: .; d_call: .; cdr3_aa: CASSLIKILSSYNEQFF; cdr3_nt: TGTGCCAGCAGCTTGATTAAAATACTTAGCTCCTACAATGAGCAGTTCTTC
j_call: TRBJ1-5; v_call: TRBV28; cdr3_length: 12; clone_size: .; d_call: .; cdr3_aa: CASSRTPGPQHF; cdr3_nt: TGTGCCAGCAGTAGGACCCCAGGGCCCCAGCATTTT
j_call: TRBJ2-1; v_call: TRBV9; cdr3_length: 15; clone_size: .; d_call: TRBD2; cdr3_aa: CASSPAGDSYNEQFF; cdr3_nt: TGTGCCAGCAGCCCAGCGGGGGATTCCTACAATGAGCAGTTCTTC
j_call: TRBJ2-3; v_call: TRBV13; cdr3_length: 13; clone_size: once; d_call: .; cdr3_aa: CASSLGLADTQYF; cdr3_nt: TGTGCCAGCAGCTTAGGCCTCGCAGATACGCAGTATTTT
j_call: TRBJ2-1; v_call: TRBV5-8; cdr3_length: 16; clone_size: .; d_call: TRBD2; cdr3_aa: CASSLDPAGAYNEQFF; cdr3_nt: TGTGCCAGCAGCTTGGATCCAGCGGGGGCCTACAATGAGCAGTTCTTC
j_call: TRBJ2-7; v_call: TRBV5-6; cdr3_length: 15; clone_size: .; d_call: .; cdr3_aa: CASSSMVVGAYEQYF; cdr3_nt: TGTGCCAGCAGCTCTATGGTTGTCGGAGCCTACGAGCAGTACTTC
j_call: TRBJ1-5; v_call: TRBV5-6; cdr3_length: 12; clone_size: .; d_call: .; cdr3_aa: CASSLPNQPQHF; cdr3_nt: TGTGCCAGCAGCCTACCAAATCAGCCCCAGCATTTT
j_call: TRBJ2-1; v_call: TRBV7-2; cdr3_length: 15; clone_size: .; d_call: TRBD1; cdr3_aa: CASSLVGQASHEQFF; cdr3_nt: TGTGCCAGCAGCTTAGTGGGACAGGCTTCGCATGAGCAGTTCTTC
j_call: TRBJ1-5; v_call: TRBV5-6; cdr3_length: 17; clone_size: .; d_call: .; cdr3_aa: CASSWGGTRYSNQPQHF; cdr3_nt: TGTGCCAGCAGCTGGGGGGGGACACGATATAGCAATCAGCCCCAGCATTTT
j_call: TRBJ2-1; v_call: TRBV9; cdr3_length: 13; clone_size: .; d_call: .; cdr3_aa: CASSVGPGNEQFF; cdr3_nt: TGTGCCAGCAGCGTAGGGCCAGGCAATGAGCAGTTCTTC
j_call: TRBJ2-3; v_call: TRBV13; cdr3_length: 20; clone_size: .; d_call: TRBD2; cdr3_aa: CASSAAWTSGGARLTDTQYF; cdr3_nt: TGTGCCAGCAGCGCCGCTTGGACTAGCGGGGGGGCTCGTTTGACAGATACGCAGTATTTT
j_call: TRBJ2-4; v_call: TRBV7-2; cdr3_length: 13; clone_size: .; d_call: .; cdr3_aa: CASSLERLTNQYF; cdr3_nt: TGTGCCAGCAGCTTAGAACGGTTGACGAATCAGTACTTC
j_call: TRBJ1-5; v_call: TRBV28; cdr3_length: 14; clone_size: .; d_call: .; cdr3_aa: CASTGPPLNQPQHF; cdr3_nt: TGTGCCAGCACGGGACCTCCTCTAAATCAGCCCCAGCATTTT
j_call: TRBJ2-1; v_call: TRBV27; cdr3_length: 14; clone_size: .; d_call: .; cdr3_aa: CASSLLAGTNEQFF; cdr3_nt: TGTGCCAGCAGTTTATTGGCAGGGACGAATGAGCAGTTCTTC
j_call: TRBJ1-5; v_call: TRBV4-3; cdr3_length: 16; clone_size: .; d_call: .; cdr3_aa: CASSQDVGPAGQPQHF; cdr3_nt: TGCGCCAGCAGCCAAGATGTAGGCCCCGCGGGTCAGCCCCAGCATTTT
j_call: TRBJ1-2; v_call: TRBV15; cdr3_length: 16; clone_size: .; d_call: TRBD1; cdr3_aa: CATSRDLGQGRDGYTF; cdr3_nt: TGTGCCACCAGCAGAGATCTGGGACAGGGGAGAGATGGCTACACCTTC